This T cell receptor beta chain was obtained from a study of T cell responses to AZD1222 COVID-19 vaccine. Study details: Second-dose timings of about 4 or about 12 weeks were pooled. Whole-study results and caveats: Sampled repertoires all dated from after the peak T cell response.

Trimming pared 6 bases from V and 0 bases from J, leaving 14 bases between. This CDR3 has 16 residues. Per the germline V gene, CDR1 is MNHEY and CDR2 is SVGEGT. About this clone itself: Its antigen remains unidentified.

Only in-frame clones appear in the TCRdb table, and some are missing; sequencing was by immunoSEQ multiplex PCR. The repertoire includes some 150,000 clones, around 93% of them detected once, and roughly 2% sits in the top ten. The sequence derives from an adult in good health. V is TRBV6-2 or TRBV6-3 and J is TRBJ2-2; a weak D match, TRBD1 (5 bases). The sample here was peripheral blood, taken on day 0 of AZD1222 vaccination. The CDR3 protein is CASSSRQLTNTGELFF. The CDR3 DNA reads TGTGCCAGCAGCTCCCGACAGCTAACGAACACCGGGGAGCTGTTTTTT.